This TCR beta chain emerged from a study of blood T cell repertoires in COVID-19. Some clones are missing from TCRdb's copy, which holds only in-frame ones; the method was immunoSEQ multiplex PCR. The sample holds fewer than 500,000 clones, around 90% seen once. CDR1 MNHEY and CDR2 SVGAGI come from the germline V gene. The CDR3 runs to 15 residues. The ends lost 1 base at V and 2 bases at J; junction bases unmatched: 3. The sequencing sample was made of PBMCs or T cells enriched from blood (not recorded which). This TCR was sampled from a woman aged 18-29 years with acute COVID-19. This rearrangement joins TRBV6-5 to TRBJ2-3, with 7 nucleotides matching TRBD2. The chain's CDR3 is CASSYWGTNTDTQYF. In nucleotides, the CDR3 is TGTGCCAGCAGTTACTGGGGGACTAACACAGATACGCAGTATTTT.